This T cell receptor (beta chain) was identified in a study of T cell changes during pregnancy in multiple sclerosis. The trim removed 2 bases at V and 3 bases at J, leaving 5 bases unmatched. The CDR3 length is 16 residues. Per the germline V gene, CDR1 is MRHNA and CDR2 is SNTAGT. Using immunoSEQ multiplex PCR, the repertoire was profiled, and TCRdb retains in-frame clones only, with some absent. Of some 41,000 clones in the sample, about 89% were seen once. This clone was recorded once. This clonotype originated in a female donor with multiple sclerosis, enrolled in a pregnancy study. The V gene is TRBV6-4, the J gene TRBJ2-3; 10 bases are shared with TRBD1. Sequenced here: CD4+ T cells from peripheral blood mononuclear cells, sampled in the first trimester of pregnancy. The CDR3 DNA reads TGTGCCAGCAGTGACCAACCGGGACAGGGGACAGATACGCAGTATTTT. Protein product: CASSDQPGQGTDTQYF.